The clone carrying this T cell receptor (beta chain) was detected only once. Its antigen is undetermined. Germline V CDR1 and CDR2: MNHNY, SVGAGI (reference sequence). V was pared by 5 bases and J by 9 bases, with 14 bases of the junction left unmatched. The CDR3 is 17 amino acids. Clones were read by immunoSEQ multiplex PCR, and TCRdb kept only the in-frame ones, dropping some. The sample carries more than 150,000 clones, 92% recorded once. This sample is drawn from a study of T cell responses to AZD1222 COVID-19 vaccine. General study points: Only 5 or 6 individuals given AZD1222 were seropositive at baseline.

V is TRBV6-6 and J is TRBJ2-1; 12 nucleotides line up with TRBD2. This clonotype was sampled from an adult who received the AZD1222 COVID-19 vaccine. The starting material was peripheral blood, obtained 28 days after the second AZD1222 dose. The CDR3 protein is CASSQLGLAGKIVEQFF. The CDR3 DNA reads TGTGCCAGCAGTCAACTTGGACTAGCGGGAAAGATCGTTGAGCAGTTCTTC.